These T cell receptor beta chains were read from a single sample in a study of T cells in Graves' hyperthyroidism and ophthalmopathy. TCRdb called the multiplex PCR reads again in MiXCR, with one record for every CDR3 protein. Among around 600,000 distinct CDR3 sequences listed, 13% to 15% were seen once. The specimen was blood. These receptors were collected from a woman younger than 35 with Graves' ophthalmopathy. Both conserved end residues are part of each CDR3. Fields, in order: J gene, clone size, V gene, D gene, CDR3 protein, CDR3 DNA. A D gene is named only where the DNA matches it firmly. Only part of the rows carry a size: once, few, many, or a class if the clone is expanded.

TRBJ2-7 - TRBV5-1 - CASNRFTPGLSSYEQYF TGCGCCAGCAATAGGTTTACGCCGGGACTGAGCTCCTACGAGCAGTACTTC
TRBJ2-7 many TRBV20-1 TRBD2 CSARDAAGGLYEQYF TGCAGTGCTAGAGATGCCGCGGGAGGGCTGTACGAGCAGTACTTC
TRBJ1-4 few TRBV7-9 TRBD1 CASSPRTGGGNEKLFF TGTGCCAGCAGCCCGCGCACAGGGGGCGGCAATGAAAAACTGTTTTTT
TRBJ1-1 many TRBV12-3/TRBV12-4 TRBD1 CASSGDRHDTEAFF TGTGCCAGCAGTGGGGACAGGCATGACACTGAAGCTTTCTTT
TRBJ2-2 many TRBV24-1 - CATSDFDPSPNTGELFF TGTGCCACCAGTGATTTTGACCCAAGCCCGAACACCGGGGAGCTGTTTTTT
TRBJ1-1 many TRBV7-3 - CASSYQGMGGNTEAFF TGTGCCAGCAGCTACCAGGGGATGGGTGGGAACACTGAAGCTTTCTTT
TRBJ2-7 many TRBV6-1 - CASSSMVQLPSYEQYF TGTGCCAGCAGTTCTATGGTTCAGCTACCTTCCTACGAGCAGTACTTC
TRBJ1-1 - TRBV5-5 - CASSRAGDMNTEAFF TGTGCCAGCAGTAGGGCAGGGGATATGAACACTGAAGCTTTCTTT
TRBJ2-7 - TRBV6-5 - CASSYPPSYEQYF TGTGCCAGCAGTTACCCACCATCCTACGAGCAGTACTTC
TRBJ2-6 - TRBV6-6 - CASSYSDSPGANVLTF TGTGCCAGCAGTTACTCGGACAGTCCTGGGGCCAACGTCCTGACTTTC
TRBJ1-1 few TRBV9 - CASSRGTPEAFF TGTGCCAGCAGCAGGGGTACCCCTGAAGCTTTCTTT
TRBJ1-1 many TRBV7-9 - CASSLEEVTEAFF TGTGCCAGCAGCTTAGAAGAGGTCACTGAAGCTTTCTTT
TRBJ2-1 - TRBV2 - CASSVAEGPGIEQFF TGTGCCAGCAGTGTTGCGGAGGGCCCAGGAATAGAGCAGTTCTTC
TRBJ2-1 few TRBV18 - CASSPPGIADTYNEQFF TGTGCCAGCTCACCACCGGGGATAGCGGATACATACAATGAGCAGTTCTTC
TRBJ2-7 many TRBV6-1 - CASSERRGSYEQYF TGTGCCAGCAGTGAGCGACGAGGCTCCTACGAGCAGTACTTC
TRBJ2-1 many TRBV28 - CASSFRSYLGRNEQFF TGTGCCAGCAGCTTTCGCTCCTACTTGGGTCGCAATGAGCAGTTCTTC